The TCR beta chain described here comes from a study of T cell responses to AZD1222 COVID-19 vaccine. Notes on the study in general: Reportedly, nearly half the spike-specific TCRs target unmutated variant regions. Baseline antibody screening turned up just a handful of seropositive AZD1222 recipients. With two AZD1222 doses given, Spike-specific TCR breadth and depth both rose.

Notes on this clone: Its antigen is unidentified.

Germline V gene sequence: CDR1 SGHNT, CDR2 YYREEE (reference sequence). The CDR3 sequence is 14 residues long. Trimming removed 3 bases from V and 5 bases from J; junction bases left unmatched: 2. This table comes from immunoSEQ multiplex PCR, and its TCRdb copy is limited to in-frame clones, with some not included. The sample has tens of thousands of clones; roughly 90% are singletons. The sample was peripheral blood, taken 28 days after the second AZD1222 dose. The clonotype originates from an adult who received the AZD1222 COVID-19 vaccine. The chain employs TRBV5-4 and TRBJ2-1; TRBD1 matches 10 bases. The CDR3 region is CASSWGTGDNEQFF. DNA for the CDR3: TGTGCCAGCAGCTGGGGGACAGGGGACAATGAGCAGTTCTTC.